The 23 T cell receptor beta chains below all came from one sample that was sequenced in a study of tumor-infiltrating lymphocytes in localized non-small cell lung cancer. Some clones are missing from TCRdb's copy, which holds only in-frame ones; the method was immunoSEQ multiplex PCR. Counted here are fewer than 15,000 clones, about 82% occurring once; the ten biggest clones make up approximately 12%. Input material: uninvolved lung tissue not adjacent to the tumor. These receptors were taken from a human donor with non-small cell lung cancer.

In this sample, this clone turned up once. This chain links TRBV7-2 with TRBJ1-3, with D maybe TRBD1 (5 bases). The CDR3 has 12 residues. V was clipped by 7 bases and J by 4 bases, with 8 bases between them. Germline CDR1 and CDR2: SGHTA and FQGNSA. CDR3 region: CASMGGGNTIYF. CDR3 bases: TGTGCCAGCATGGGGGGGGGAAACACCATATATTTT.

This clone was recorded a few times. The V gene is TRBV12-5, the J gene TRBJ2-3; 8 bases agree with TRBD1. V shed 5 bases and J 5 bases; nucleotides not matched to a gene: 6. Germline CDR1 and CDR2: LGHNT and FRNRAP. The CDR3 has 14 residues. This CDR3 is CASGPGQGGDTQYF. The CDR3 DNA reads TGTGCTAGTGGTCCCGGACAGGGAGGAGATACGCAGTATTTT.

J is TRBJ1-1 and V is TRBV7-2; D gene unclear. V was pared by 5 bases and J by 4 bases, with 11 bases between. Germline CDR1 SGHTA, CDR2 FQGNSA. This CDR3 comprises 13 residues. CDR3 loop: CASSPPGVTEAFF. CDR3 nucleotides: TGTGCCAGCAGCCCCCCCGGGGTCACTGAAGCTTTCTTT.

This clone was found a few times. The V call is TRBV30, the J call TRBJ2-6; D is possibly TRBD1 or TRBD2 (5 bases each). Germline V lookup: CDR1 GTSNPN, CDR2 SVGIG (reference sequence). The CDR3 has 14 residues. V was clipped by 3 bases and J by 2 bases, with 8 bases between them. CDR3 sequence (DNA): TGTGCCTGGAGCGGGGCTCCTGGGGCCAACGTCCTGACTTTC. Protein: CAWSGAPGANVLTF.

The rearrangement uses TRBV10-1 and TRBJ2-7, with TRBD1 identical over 9 bases. The length of the CDR3 is 15 residues. J lost 2 bases, V lost 3 bases, and 5 bases had no gene match. Germline CDR1 WNHNN, CDR2 SYGVQD (reference sequence). The CDR3 here is CASSEGTGRPYEQYF. DNA for the CDR3: TGCGCCAGCAGTGAAGGGACAGGGAGGCCCTACGAGCAGTACTTC.

The chain uses TRBV6-5 and TRBJ2-1, with no clear D. Germline V gives CDR1 MNHEY, CDR2 SVGAGI. The V end lost 6 bases, the J end lost 6 bases, and 12 bases lay between the germline ends. The CDR3 sequence is 13 residues long. The CDR3 spells CASRATKANEQFF. The CDR3 bases are TGTGCCAGCAGAGCAACCAAGGCCAATGAGCAGTTCTTC.

The chain has TRBV6-5 and TRBJ2-1; D is ambiguous. Germline V gene sequence: CDR1 MNHEY, CDR2 SVGAGI. CDR3 length: 15 amino acids. V lost 5 bases and J 0 bases, leaving 11 bases between the germline ends. CDR3 sequence: CASSPDLGSYNEQFF. The CDR3 nucleotides are TGTGCCAGCAGTCCGGACCTAGGCTCCTACAATGAGCAGTTCTTC.

This clone was found once. V usage is TRBV7-9 and J usage is TRBJ1-5, with a weak D call TRBD1 (5 bases). V was trimmed by 0 bases and J by 6 bases, leaving 9 bases between them. There are 14 residues in the CDR3. Germline loops: CDR1 SEHNR, CDR2 FQNEAQ (reference sequence). CDR3 in DNA: TGTGCCAGCAGCTTAGCAGGGGAGCTTCAGCCCCAGCATTTT. Translation: CASSLAGELQPQHF.

V and J are TRBV4-3 and TRBJ1-6; the D gene is possibly TRBD1 (5 bases). CDR1 and CDR2 from the germline V gene are LGHNA and YSLEER. The V and J ends lost 4 bases and 7 bases respectively, with 11 bases between them. The CDR3 totals 14 residues. CDR3 bases: TGCGCCAGCAGCCCCTCGGGGGGAAATTCACCCCTCCACTTT. Its protein is CASSPSGGNSPLHF.

This clone was found once. The chain recombines TRBV29-1 with TRBJ2-5; D is unclear. CDR3 size: 14 residues. V was clipped by 5 bases and J by 0 bases, with 13 bases between them. Germline V gene lookup returns CDR1 SQVTM and CDR2 ANQGSEA. The CDR3 loop reads CSVRPPMYQETQYF. CDR3 nucleotides: TGCAGCGTTCGCCCCCCGATGTACCAAGAGACCCAGTACTTC.

V is TRBV10-2 and J is TRBJ1-2; D might be TRBD1 (5 bases). Germline CDR1 reads WSHSY; CDR2 reads SAAADI. CDR3 length: 12 residues. Trimming shortened V by 7 bases and J by 4 bases, and 10 bases separated the two germline ends. The CDR3, as DNA: TGCGCCAGCATGACAGACTCCTATGGCTACACCTTC. Protein: CASMTDSYGYTF.

The chain combines TRBV23-1 with TRBJ1-4; D may be TRBD1 (5 bases). TRBV23-1 is assigned to the ORF class and has an uncertain function. This CDR3 comprises 15 residues. V dropped 7 bases and J dropped 7 bases, with 19 bases sitting between them. The CDR3 here is CASTQDPGGSEKLFF. DNA for the CDR3: TGCGCCAGCACCCAAGATCCGGGGGGGAGTGAAAAACTGTTTTTT.

The chain has TRBV10-3 and TRBJ2-1; 11 nucleotides match TRBD2. The germline V gene encodes CDR1 ENHRY and CDR2 SYGVKD. The length of the CDR3 is 14 residues. The trim removed 3 bases at V and 9 bases at J, leaving 4 bases unmatched. CDR3 nucleotides: TGTGCCATCAGTGATAGCGGGGGGGCCGGTGAGCAGTTCTTC. Residues: CAISDSGGAGEQFF.

V and J are TRBV29-1 and TRBJ2-1; TRBD1 might be the D (6 bases). V dropped 4 bases and J dropped 3 bases, with 16 bases sitting between them. Germline CDR1 SQVTM, CDR2 ANQGSEA. CDR3 length: 15 residues. Here the CDR3 reads CSVAGTHYFYNEQFF. Here the CDR3 DNA reads TGCAGCGTTGCCGGGACACACTACTTCTACAATGAGCAGTTCTTC.

This clone is classed as medium-sized. V usage is TRBV6-5 and J usage is TRBJ1-1; D possibly corresponds to TRBD1 (6 bases). Trimming cost V 4 bases and J 6 bases, with 12 bases left between them. The CDR3 runs 13 residues. The V gene's germline CDR1 is MNHEY and CDR2 SVGAGI. The CDR3 reads CASSLQGTAEAFF. In nucleotides, the CDR3 is TGTGCCAGCAGTTTACAGGGAACGGCTGAAGCTTTCTTT.

The rearrangement links TRBV7-6 to TRBJ2-5; weak D call: TRBD2 (5 bases). Germline loops: CDR1 SGHVS, CDR2 FNYEAQ. Trimming removed 5 bases at V and 7 bases at J, with 17 bases between. The CDR3 runs to 14 residues. The CDR3 region is CASSPRPAAGTQYF. CDR3 nucleotide sequence: TGTGCCAGCAGCCCCCGCCCGGCGGCGGGGACCCAGTACTTC.

V is TRBV4-2 and J is TRBJ1-4, with TRBD1 identical over 7 bases. V was pared by 1 base and J by 10 bases, with 15 bases of the junction left unmatched. The CDR3 runs to 17 residues. The V gene's germline CDR1 is LGHNA and CDR2 YNFKEQ. CDR3 nucleotide sequence: TGTGCCAGCAGCCAAGGGGACGAGGGGGCGAACCTAGCAAAACTGTTTTTT. This codes for CASSQGDEGANLAKLFF.

This chain links TRBV7-8 with TRBJ2-1, with TRBD2 identical over 8 bases. This CDR3 region has 13 residues. Germline V lookup: CDR1 SGHVS, CDR2 FQNEAQ. V lost 10 bases to trimming and J lost 7 bases; unmatched junction nucleotides: 9. CDR3 DNA sequence: TGTGCCACCCTTAGCGGGGCGGATAATGAGCAGTTCTTC. Translating gives CATLSGADNEQFF.

The chain couples TRBV7-8 to TRBJ2-7; either TRBD1 or TRBD2 may supply D (7 bases each). The V end lost 5 bases, the J end lost 2 bases, and 16 bases lay between the germline ends. Germline-derived CDR1 and CDR2 are SGHVS and FQNEAQ. The CDR3 has 15 amino acids. In DNA form, the CDR3 reads TGTGCCAGCAGCCCCAGGGGGGGGAGCACCTACGAGCAGTACTTC. Translation: CASSPRGGSTYEQYF.

The rearrangement joins TRBV15 to TRBJ2-3; D uncertain. Looked up from germline, CDR1 is LNHNV and CDR2 is YYDKDF (reference sequence). Trimming removed 1 base at V and 0 bases at J, with 2 bases between. The CDR3 covers 13 residues. CDR3 loop: CATSRASTDTQYF. DNA for the CDR3: TGTGCCACCAGCAGAGCTAGCACAGATACGCAGTATTTT.

This clone has only a few counts. The chain links TRBV5-8 to TRBJ1-1; a possible D gene is TRBD1 (6 bases). In germline, CDR1 is SGHTS, CDR2 YDEGEE. The CDR3 is 15 amino acids. Trimming removed 0 bases at V and 0 bases at J, with 9 bases between. In DNA, the CDR3 is TGTGCCAGCAGCTTGGGGGGGACACTGAACACTGAAGCTTTCTTT. Protein product: CASSLGGTLNTEAFF.

This chain uses TRBV12-1 with TRBJ1-5. TRBV12-1 is noted as a pseudogene. The CDR3 consists of 13 residues. The CDR3 reads CAIPESANQPQHF. The CDR3 nucleotides are TGTGCCATTCCCGAGAGTGCAAATCAGCCCCAGCATTTT.

The chain carries TRBV30 and TRBJ1-5; D is perhaps TRBD1 (6 bases). CDR1 GTSNPN and CDR2 SVGIG come from the germline V gene (reference sequence). V was shortened by 3 bases and J by 1 base, with 25 bases between the two germline ends. The CDR3 is 19 amino acids. Here the CDR3 reads CAWSGPGTCTARSNQPQHF. CDR3 bases: TGTGCCTGGAGCGGGCCCGGGACATGCACCGCTCGGAGCAATCAGCCCCAGCATTTT.